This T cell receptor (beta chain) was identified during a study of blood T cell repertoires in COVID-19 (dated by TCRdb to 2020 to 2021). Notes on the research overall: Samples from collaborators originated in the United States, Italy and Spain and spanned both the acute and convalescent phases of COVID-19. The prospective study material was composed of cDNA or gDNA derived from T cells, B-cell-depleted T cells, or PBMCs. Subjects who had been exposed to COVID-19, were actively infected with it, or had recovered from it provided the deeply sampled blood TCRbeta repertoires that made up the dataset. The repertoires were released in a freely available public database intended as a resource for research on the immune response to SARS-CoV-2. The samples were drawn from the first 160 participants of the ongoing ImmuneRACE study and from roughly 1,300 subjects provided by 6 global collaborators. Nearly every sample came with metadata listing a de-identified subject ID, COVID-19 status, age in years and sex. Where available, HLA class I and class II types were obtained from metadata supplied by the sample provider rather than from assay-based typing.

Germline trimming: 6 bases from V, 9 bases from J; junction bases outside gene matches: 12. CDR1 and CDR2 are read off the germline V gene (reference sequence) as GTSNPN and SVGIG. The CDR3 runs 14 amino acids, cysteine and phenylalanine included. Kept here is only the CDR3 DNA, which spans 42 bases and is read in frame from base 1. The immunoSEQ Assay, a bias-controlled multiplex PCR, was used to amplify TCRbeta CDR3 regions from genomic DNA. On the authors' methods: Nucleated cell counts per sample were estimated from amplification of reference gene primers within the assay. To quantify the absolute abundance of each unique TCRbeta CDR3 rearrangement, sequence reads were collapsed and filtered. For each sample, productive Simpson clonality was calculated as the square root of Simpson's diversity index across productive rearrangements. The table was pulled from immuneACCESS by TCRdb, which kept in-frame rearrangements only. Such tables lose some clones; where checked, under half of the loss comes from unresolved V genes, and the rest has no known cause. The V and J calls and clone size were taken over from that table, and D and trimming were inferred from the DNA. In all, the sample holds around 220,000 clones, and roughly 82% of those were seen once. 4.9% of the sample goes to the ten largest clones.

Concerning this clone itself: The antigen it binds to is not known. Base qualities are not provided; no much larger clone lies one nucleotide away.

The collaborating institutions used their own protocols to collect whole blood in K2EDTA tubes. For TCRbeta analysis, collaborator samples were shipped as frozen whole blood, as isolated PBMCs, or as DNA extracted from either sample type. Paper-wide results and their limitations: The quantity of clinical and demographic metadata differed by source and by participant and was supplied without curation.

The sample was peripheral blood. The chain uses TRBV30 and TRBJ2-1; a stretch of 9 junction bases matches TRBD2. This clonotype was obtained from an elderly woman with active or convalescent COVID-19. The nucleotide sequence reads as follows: TGTGCCTGTTTCAGGAGCGGGGGGTCGGGTGAGCAGTTCTTC. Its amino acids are CACFRSGGSGEQFF.